These 20 T cell receptor beta chains were all obtained from the same sample, sequenced in a study of T cell responses to AZD1222 COVID-19 vaccine. Assay used: immunoSEQ multiplex PCR; TCRdb lists only in-frame clones, some missing. Of 150,000 to 200,000 clones listed, roughly 88% were seen once; the top ten hold about 5.9%. The input for sequencing was peripheral blood, taken 28 days after the second AZD1222 dose. The receptors shown here come from an adult who received the AZD1222 COVID-19 vaccine.

The rearrangement joins TRBV6-5 to TRBJ1-6; D call uncertain. Trimming removed 0 bases at V and 5 bases at J, with 11 bases between. This CDR3 has 16 amino acids. Per the germline V gene, CDR1 is MNHEY and CDR2 is SVGAGI. CDR3 in DNA: TGTGCCAGCAGTTACTCGTTTGACCTGGATAATTCACCCCTCCACTTT. Residues: CASSYSFDLDNSPLHF.

This chain uses TRBV11-2 with TRBJ2-1; 8 nucleotides align to TRBD2. With V trimmed by 1 base and J by 4 bases, 12 bases remained unmatched. The CDR3 extends over 18 amino acids. Germline V gene data show CDR1 as SGHAT and CDR2 as FQNNGV. The CDR3 coding sequence is TGTGCCAGCAGCTTAGGCCTGATTAGCGGGATCGGTTACAATGAGCAGTTCTTC. Translation gives CASSLGLISGIGYNEQFF.

The chain employs TRBV19 and TRBJ1-5, with D uncertain. This CDR3 spans 14 amino acids. Deletions cut 5 bases from V and 2 bases from J, with 10 bases between. CDR1 and CDR2 from the germline V gene are LNHDA and SQIVND (reference sequence). In DNA form, the CDR3 reads TGTGCCAGTAGTCCCCTCGGGGGCAATCAGCCCCAGCATTTT. Amino acid sequence: CASSPLGGNQPQHF.

The rearrangement links TRBV11-2 to TRBJ2-1, with D perhaps matching TRBD1 (5 bases). Deletions cut 1 base from V and 6 bases from J, with 13 bases between. The CDR3 covers 15 residues. Germline lookup yields CDR1 SGHAT and CDR2 FQNNGV. CDR3 region: CASSLAGLIFNEQFF. The CDR3 DNA reads as TGTGCCAGCAGCTTAGCAGGGTTAATTTTCAATGAGCAGTTCTTC. Variable domain in full (rest from reference TRBV11-2 and TRBJ2-1): EAGVAQSPRYKIIEKRQSVAFWCNPISGHATLYWYQQILGQGPKLLIQFQNNGVVDDSQLPKDRFSAERLKGVDSTLKIQPAKLEDSAVYLCASSLAGLIFNEQFFGPGTRLTVL.

The rearrangement joins TRBV13 to TRBJ2-7; 7 bases align to TRBD1. The CDR3 covers 15 residues. Germline V gene lookup returns CDR1 PRHDT and CDR2 FYEKMQ (reference sequence). Trimming at V came to 6 bases and at J to 1 base, leaving 9 bases not matched to a gene. CDR3 in DNA: TGTGCCAGCAGGTTAACAGGGGCTGCTTCCTACGAGCAGTACTTC. Translating gives CASRLTGAASYEQYF.

The chain recombines TRBV15 with TRBJ2-7, with D possibly matching TRBD2 (6 bases). Germline values: CDR1 LNHNV, CDR2 YYDKDF (reference sequence). The CDR3 is 15 residues long. The V end lost 3 bases, the J end lost 4 bases, and 16 bases lay between the germline ends. In DNA form, the CDR3 reads TGTGCCACCAGCAGGGACGGGAGCTCCGTATACGAGCAGTACTTC. It encodes CATSRDGSSVYEQYF.

The chain has TRBV4-1 and TRBJ1-3; unclear D gene. Germline V gene lookup returns CDR1 MGHRA and CDR2 YSYEKL. This CDR3 comprises 16 residues. The V end lost 0 bases, the J end lost 4 bases, and 13 bases lay between the germline ends. CDR3 sequence: CASSQDWVTLGNTIYF. In nucleotides, the CDR3 is TGCGCCAGCAGCCAAGATTGGGTGACGTTGGGAAACACCATATATTTT.

The count of this clone is one. The chain couples TRBV7-2 to TRBJ1-2; D call uncertain. The CDR3 length is 16 residues. V was clipped by 1 base and J by 2 bases, with 14 bases between them. CDR1 is SGHTA and CDR2 is FQGNSA in the germline V gene. CDR3 nucleotide sequence: TGTGCCAGCAGCTTAGGCAGCTATATTCGAAACTATGGCTACACCTTC. Encoded protein: CASSLGSYIRNYGYTF.

This clone was seen only a few times. The rearrangement uses TRBV19 and TRBJ2-1; 9 bases agree with TRBD2. The V segment lost 5 bases and the J segment 1 base; nucleotides outside the gene matches: 12. Germline CDR1 is LNHDA and CDR2 is SQIVND (reference sequence). The CDR3 totals 18 residues. The CDR3 DNA reads as TGTGCCAGTAGTCCATATCCTGTGCGGGGGGGATCCTACAATGAGCAGTTCTTC. This gives the protein CASSPYPVRGGSYNEQFF.

The chain recombines TRBV6-5 with TRBJ1-3, with unresolved D. Germline values: CDR1 MNHEY, CDR2 SVGAGI. CDR3 length: 14 amino acids. Trimming left V 5 bases short and J 4 bases short, with 12 bases between. The CDR3 reads CASSLSRGGNTIYF. The CDR3 coding sequence is TGTGCCAGCAGTCTCTCCCGTGGGGGAAACACCATATATTTT.

The rearrangement joins TRBV29-1 to TRBJ1-2, with TRBD1 matching 9 bases. Per germline, CDR1 SQVTM and CDR2 ANQGSEA. The V segment lost 4 bases and the J segment 3 bases; nucleotides outside the gene matches: 0. The CDR3 sequence is 12 residues long. The CDR3, as DNA: TGCAGCGTTGGGGACAGGGACTATGGCTACACCTTC. Amino acids: CSVGDRDYGYTF.

The chain recombines TRBV6-5 with TRBJ1-6; a weak D match, TRBD1 (6 bases). CDR1 and CDR2 (germline): MNHEY, SVGAGI. The CDR3 contains 15 residues. Trimming cost V 0 bases and J 6 bases, with 9 bases left between them. CDR3 bases: TGTGCCAGCAGTTACTCACGGACAGCTAATTCACCCCTCCACTTT. It specifies CASSYSRTANSPLHF.

The rearrangement joins TRBV2 to TRBJ2-5; a weak D match, TRBD2 (6 bases). Per germline, CDR1 SNHLY and CDR2 FYNNEI. V was pared by 3 bases and J by 5 bases, with 19 bases between. The CDR3 loop spans 16 amino acids. CDR3 in amino acids: CASSDRGGGAGETQYF. The CDR3 DNA reads TGTGCCAGCAGTGATCGGGGAGGAGGGGCAGGGGAGACCCAGTACTTC. Full variable domain (remainder filled in from reference TRBV2 and TRBJ2-5): EPEVTQTPSHQVTQMGQEVILRCVPISNHLYFYWYRQILGQKVEFLVSFYNNEISEKSEIFDDQFSVERPDGSNFTLKIRSTKLEDSAMYFCASSDRGGGAGETQYFGPGTRLLVL.

The rearrangement uses TRBV24-1 and TRBJ2-7, with D tentatively TRBD2 (5 bases). The CDR3 is made up of 14 amino acids. Trimming cost V 5 bases and J 1 base, with 11 bases left between them. The germline CDR1 and CDR2 sequences are KGHDR and SFDVKD. Here the CDR3 DNA reads TGTGCCACCAGTGCCAGCGGATTATCCTACGAGCAGTACTTC. It yields the protein CATSASGLSYEQYF.

J is TRBJ2-7 and V is TRBV4-1, with D tentatively TRBD1 (6 bases). Between the trimmed V and J ends, which lost 3 bases and 0 bases, there was a span of 15 bases. CDR1 and CDR2 (germline): MGHRA, YSYEKL. There are 16 residues in the CDR3. The CDR3: CASSQDDRSRSYEQYF. CDR3 DNA: TGCGCCAGCAGCCAGGATGACAGGTCCCGCTCCTACGAGCAGTACTTC.

The chain couples TRBV19 to TRBJ2-5; D is possibly TRBD2 (7 bases). Between the trimmed V and J ends, which lost 6 bases and 1 base, there was a span of 15 bases. In germline, CDR1 is LNHDA, CDR2 SQIVND (reference sequence). This CDR3 is built from 15 residues. The DNA for the CDR3 is TGTGCCAGTAGCCTGGGAGGGACATTCCAAGAGACCCAGTACTTC. Translation: CASSLGGTFQETQYF.

This clone was detected only once. This sequence joins TRBV30 and TRBJ2-7; perhaps TRBD1 as D (6 bases). There are 15 residues in the CDR3. Germline V gene lookup returns CDR1 GTSNPN and CDR2 SVGIG (reference sequence). V was pared by 0 bases and J by 2 bases, with 14 bases between. This chain's CDR3 is CAWSVRATGPYEQYF. Written as DNA, the CDR3 is TGTGCCTGGAGTGTACGGGCCACAGGGCCCTACGAGCAGTACTTC.

As concerns this clone: The junction departs from germline at one end; a sequencing error may be responsible. The J gene is TRBJ2-1, the V gene TRBV19; the match to TRBD1 covers 7 bases. CDR1 and CDR2 (germline): LNHDA, SQIVND (reference sequence). The CDR3 loop spans 15 amino acids. CDR3: CASSIGDSSNNEQFF. Written as DNA, the CDR3 is TGTGCCAGTAGTATTGGGGACAGCTCCAACAATGAGCAGTTCTTC.

With respect to this clone: Compared with germline, one end of the junction differs, possibly owing to a read error. The J gene is TRBJ2-2, the V gene TRBV7-7, with TRBD2 as a possible D gene (5 bases). The CDR3 has 13 residues. CDR1 is SSHAT and CDR2 is FNYEAQ in the germline V gene (reference sequence). CDR3 nucleotides: TGTGCTAGCAGCTTAAGTGGGAGCGGGGAGCTGTTTTTT. Encoded protein: CASSLSGSGELFF.

In DNA form, the CDR3 reads TGTGCCAGCAGTTACGTGGGGGCGGCTAATGAAAAACTGTTTTTT. This sequence encodes CASSYVGAANEKLFF. The chain combines TRBV6-2 or TRBV6-3 with TRBJ1-4; the D gene is possibly TRBD1 (6 bases). Germline lookup yields CDR1 MNHEY and CDR2 SVGEGT. CDR3 length: 15 amino acids. V was pared by 2 bases and J by 3 bases, with 10 bases between.